A selection of T cell receptor beta chains follows, all from one sample in a study of cytomegalovirus exposure and HLA in healthy donors. Assay: immunoSEQ multiplex PCR; the TCRdb copy retains only in-frame clones and omits some. The sample has fewer than 85,000 clones, about 76% seen once. Source material: PBMCs. The source of these receptors is a male donor in good health and CMV-seropositive. CDR3s include the opening cysteine and the closing phenylalanine or tryptophan. Fields, in order: D gene, clone size, V gene, J gene, CDR3 DNA, CDR3 protein. A D gene is named only where the DNA matches it firmly. Clone size is not always given. Where it is, it says once, few, many or a class for expanded clones.

d_gene: .; abundance: .; v_gene: TRBV28; j_gene: TRBJ1-3; CDR3nt: TGTGCCATCGGAGGAGACCCCTCTGGAAACACCATATATTTT; CDR3aa: CAIGGDPSGNTIYF
d_gene: TRBD1; abundance: .; v_gene: TRBV5-1; j_gene: TRBJ2-7; CDR3nt: TGCGCCAGCAGCTCCCGGGACAGGGTTTTCCACGAGCAGTACTTC; CDR3aa: CASSSRDRVFHEQYF
d_gene: TRBD1; abundance: .; v_gene: TRBV5-8; j_gene: TRBJ2-3; CDR3nt: TGTGCCAGCAGCTTGGGGGACAGGGGATTCTCTAGCACAGATACGCAGTATTTT; CDR3aa: CASSLGDRGFSSTDTQYF
d_gene: TRBD1; abundance: .; v_gene: TRBV7-9; j_gene: TRBJ2-7; CDR3nt: TGTGCCAGCAGACCCACAGGGGGTAGCGAGCAGTACTTC; CDR3aa: CASRPTGGSEQYF
d_gene: TRBD1; abundance: few; v_gene: TRBV2; j_gene: TRBJ1-1; CDR3nt: TGTGCCAGCAGTTTGACAGGGGGGGGCACTGAAGCTTTCTTT; CDR3aa: CASSLTGGGTEAFF
d_gene: .; abundance: .; v_gene: TRBV5-1; j_gene: TRBJ2-5; CDR3nt: TGCGCCAGCAGCTTGGGCGGCAGCGTTCAAGAGACCCAGTACTTC; CDR3aa: CASSLGGSVQETQYF
d_gene: TRBD1; abundance: .; v_gene: TRBV7-9; j_gene: TRBJ2-7; CDR3nt: TGTGCCAGCAGCTTAGCGAGGCCAGGGGGCTTCCACGAGCAGTACTTC; CDR3aa: CASSLARPGGFHEQYF
d_gene: .; abundance: .; v_gene: TRBV4-1; j_gene: TRBJ1-4; CDR3nt: TGCGCCAGCAGCCAAGATAGGGGCTTTAATGAAAAACTGCTTTTT; CDR3aa: CASSQDRGFNEKLLF
d_gene: .; abundance: .; v_gene: TRBV5-4; j_gene: TRBJ1-1; CDR3nt: TGTGCCAGCAGCTTGGCCGCCCGCGGAGGACCCATGAACACTGAAGCTTTCTTT; CDR3aa: CASSLAARGGPMNTEAFF
d_gene: .; abundance: few; v_gene: TRBV30; j_gene: TRBJ1-2; CDR3nt: TGTGCCTACCGACAGCCAGGGGTTTCGGGGAACTATGGCTACACCTTC; CDR3aa: CAYRQPGVSGNYGYTF
d_gene: .; abundance: .; v_gene: TRBV7-9; j_gene: TRBJ1-1; CDR3nt: TGTGCCAGCAGCTCTAACAGGAATGAAGCTTTCTTT; CDR3aa: CASSSNRNEAFF
d_gene: TRBD2; abundance: .; v_gene: TRBV23-1; j_gene: TRBJ2-1; CDR3nt: TGCGCCAGCAGTCCTAGGACTAGCGGGGGGGTCTTACTCTTC; CDR3aa: CASSPRTSGGVLLF
d_gene: TRBD2; abundance: .; v_gene: TRBV2; j_gene: TRBJ2-7; CDR3nt: TGTGCCAGCAGGAAGACTAGCGGGACCTACGAGCAGTACTTC; CDR3aa: CASRKTSGTYEQYF
d_gene: .; abundance: .; v_gene: TRBV5-5; j_gene: TRBJ1-2; CDR3nt: TGTGCCAGCAGCTTTAGGACAAACTATGGCTACACCTTC; CDR3aa: CASSFRTNYGYTF
d_gene: TRBD2; abundance: .; v_gene: TRBV2; j_gene: TRBJ2-7; CDR3nt: TGTGCCAGCAGCCCCCGCGGGGGAAGGTCCTACGAGCAGTACTTC; CDR3aa: CASSPRGGRSYEQYF
d_gene: TRBD2; abundance: .; v_gene: TRBV2; j_gene: TRBJ2-3; CDR3nt: TGTGCCAGCAGTGAACAGACTAGCGGGACAGATACGCAGTATTTT; CDR3aa: CASSEQTSGTDTQYF
d_gene: TRBD1; abundance: .; v_gene: TRBV4-1; j_gene: TRBJ2-1; CDR3nt: TGCGCCAGCAGCCAAGGGCGGGACAGGGGCTACAATGAGCAGTTCTTC; CDR3aa: CASSQGRDRGYNEQFF
d_gene: TRBD1; abundance: .; v_gene: TRBV19; j_gene: TRBJ1-1; CDR3nt: TGTGCCAGTTTGGACAGGGTGAACACTGAAGCTTTCTTT; CDR3aa: CASLDRVNTEAFF
d_gene: TRBD2; abundance: once; v_gene: TRBV9; j_gene: TRBJ2-1; CDR3nt: TGTGCCAGCAGCGTAGGCGGGAGGGCCGGTAGTGAGCAGTTCTTC; CDR3aa: CASSVGGRAGSEQFF
d_gene: TRBD1; abundance: .; v_gene: TRBV27; j_gene: TRBJ1-2; CDR3nt: TGTGCCAGCAGTTCTGGGGACAGACCGAACTATGGCTACACCTTC; CDR3aa: CASSSGDRPNYGYTF
d_gene: TRBD2; abundance: .; v_gene: TRBV5-1; j_gene: TRBJ2-1; CDR3nt: TGCGCCAGCAGCTTGGCCGGGGGCCCTAGCGGGAGGTACAATGAGCAGTTCTTC; CDR3aa: CASSLAGGPSGRYNEQFF
d_gene: .; abundance: .; v_gene: TRBV13; j_gene: TRBJ1-1; CDR3nt: TGTGCCAGCAGCTTAGGCGACAGCCCCACTGAAGCTTTCTTT; CDR3aa: CASSLGDSPTEAFF
d_gene: TRBD1; abundance: .; v_gene: TRBV5-1; j_gene: TRBJ1-4; CDR3nt: TGCGCCAGCAGCTTTCTATCCGGGACAGGGGAAGAAAAACTGTTTTTT; CDR3aa: CASSFLSGTGEEKLFF
d_gene: TRBD1; abundance: .; v_gene: TRBV13; j_gene: TRBJ2-7; CDR3nt: TGTGCCAGCAGCCCTAGGGGACAGGGTAGATACGAGCAGTACTTC; CDR3aa: CASSPRGQGRYEQYF
d_gene: .; abundance: .; v_gene: TRBV21-1; j_gene: TRBJ2-1; CDR3nt: TGTGCCAGCAGCAAAAGCGTTCCGAGGAATGAGCAGTTCTTC; CDR3aa: CASSKSVPRNEQFF
d_gene: TRBD1; abundance: .; v_gene: TRBV7-2; j_gene: TRBJ2-7; CDR3nt: TGTGCCAGCAGCTTAGCAGGGACAGGGGCCTACGAGCAGTACTTC; CDR3aa: CASSLAGTGAYEQYF
d_gene: .; abundance: .; v_gene: TRBV29-1; j_gene: TRBJ2-1; CDR3nt: TGCAGCGTTGTAGCCGGGAAGTCCTACAATGAGCAGTTCTTC; CDR3aa: CSVVAGKSYNEQFF
d_gene: TRBD2; abundance: .; v_gene: TRBV11-2; j_gene: TRBJ2-5; CDR3nt: TGTGCCAGCAGCTTCTTATTTAGCGGGGGACCCTTAGGGACCCAGTACTTC; CDR3aa: CASSFLFSGGPLGTQYF
d_gene: .; abundance: few; v_gene: TRBV7-9; j_gene: TRBJ2-3; CDR3nt: TGTGCCAGCAGCCGCAGCCAGGGAATAGATACGCAGTATTTT; CDR3aa: CASSRSQGIDTQYF
d_gene: .; abundance: .; v_gene: TRBV5-1; j_gene: TRBJ2-3; CDR3nt: TGCGCCAGCAGCTTGGAACAGTTATCAGATACGCAGTATTTT; CDR3aa: CASSLEQLSDTQYF
d_gene: .; abundance: .; v_gene: TRBV30; j_gene: TRBJ2-7; CDR3nt: TGTGCCTGGAGTCTTGTCTACGAGCAGTACTTC; CDR3aa: CAWSLVYEQYF
d_gene: .; abundance: .; v_gene: TRBV7-2; j_gene: TRBJ1-1; CDR3nt: TGTGCCAGCAGCCAGGCGTACACTGAAGCTTTCTTT; CDR3aa: CASSQAYTEAFF
d_gene: .; abundance: .; v_gene: TRBV7-9; j_gene: TRBJ2-5; CDR3nt: TGTGCCAGCAGCTTAGACGGACTACAAGAGACCCAGTACTTC; CDR3aa: CASSLDGLQETQYF
d_gene: .; abundance: .; v_gene: TRBV5-1; j_gene: TRBJ2-1; CDR3nt: TGCGCCAGCAGCTCAGAAGGGGGGGGACAAGGCAATGAGCAGTTCTTC; CDR3aa: CASSSEGGGQGNEQFF
d_gene: .; abundance: .; v_gene: TRBV7-9; j_gene: TRBJ1-2; CDR3nt: TGTGCCAGCAGCTTGTCGGGAGCCGGGGAAAACTATGGCTACACCTTC; CDR3aa: CASSLSGAGENYGYTF
d_gene: TRBD1; abundance: .; v_gene: TRBV4-3; j_gene: TRBJ2-1; CDR3nt: TGCGCCAGCAGGCGACAGGGGGGGAGGGATGAGCAGTTCTTC; CDR3aa: CASRRQGGRDEQFF
d_gene: .; abundance: .; v_gene: TRBV5-4; j_gene: TRBJ2-5; CDR3nt: TGTGCCAGCAGCTCCCCCAGGGGTGGGGAGACCCAGTACTTC; CDR3aa: CASSSPRGGETQYF
d_gene: TRBD2; abundance: .; v_gene: TRBV7-2; j_gene: TRBJ2-1; CDR3nt: TGTGCCAGCAGCTGGGTGGGACTAGCTGACTACAATGAGCAGTTCTTC; CDR3aa: CASSWVGLADYNEQFF
d_gene: TRBD1; abundance: .; v_gene: TRBV27; j_gene: TRBJ2-1; CDR3nt: TGTGCCACCTCTTTAGGGACAGATCTTAACAATGAGCAGTTCTTC; CDR3aa: CATSLGTDLNNEQFF
d_gene: .; abundance: .; v_gene: TRBV10-3; j_gene: TRBJ1-5; CDR3nt: TGTGCCACCGGGGGAGCGCTCAATCAGCCCCAGCATTTT; CDR3aa: CATGGALNQPQHF
d_gene: .; abundance: .; v_gene: TRBV5-1; j_gene: TRBJ1-3; CDR3nt: TGCGCCAGCAGCCCCCTTGAAATCTTGAGAGGGAGTACTGGAAACACCATATATTTT; CDR3aa: CASSPLEILRGSTGNTIYF
d_gene: .; abundance: few; v_gene: TRBV19; j_gene: TRBJ1-5; CDR3nt: TGTGCCAGTAGTTCGTCCGGGGGGGGCAATCAGCCCCAGCATTTT; CDR3aa: CASSSSGGGNQPQHF
d_gene: .; abundance: .; v_gene: TRBV5-5; j_gene: TRBJ1-1; CDR3nt: TGTGCCAGCAGCTGGGGCCGGAACACTGAAGCTTTCTTT; CDR3aa: CASSWGRNTEAFF